This section outlines one T cell receptor (beta chain) sequence together with its context. The antigen remains unidentified. Amplification of TCR beta CDR3 regions was performed using RNA transcripts as template. TCR CDR3 underwent first-round RT-PCR with the HTBI primer set. TCRdb passed the multiplex PCR reads through MiXCR, listing each CDR3 protein once. Here the sample spans 500,000 to 600,000 distinct CDR3 sequences, just over 45% being singletons. The sample comes from a study of T cells in Graves' hyperthyroidism and ophthalmopathy. Between the trimmed V and J ends, which lost 5 bases and 3 bases, there was a span of 16 bases. The CDR3 runs 15 residues. Germline CDR1 and CDR2: SGHVS and FQNEAQ. Uncontrolled infection, other autoimmune disease, pregnancy or lactation disqualified patients from enrolment. General study points: The model anticipated ophthalmopathy a median approximately 6.5 months pre-onset. In the blood, most expanded thyroid clonotypes above 0.001 appeared as well.

Sequenced: peripheral blood or thyroid tissue (not recorded which). This TCR was recovered from an adult woman with Graves' disease, either hyperthyroidism or ophthalmopathy (not recorded which). The chain combines TRBV7-8 with TRBJ2-5, with a tentative D call TRBD1 (6 bases). The CDR3 DNA follows: TGTGCCAGCAGCGGGCCAGGGGAGACCGAAGAGACCCAGTACTTC. Translated: CASSGPGETEETQYF. Full variable domain (remainder filled in from reference TRBV7-8 and TRBJ2-5): GAGVSQSPRYKVAKRGQDVALRCDPISGHVSLFWYQQALGQGPEFLTYFQNEAQLDKSGLPSDRFFAERPEGSVSTLKIQRTQQEDSAVYLCASSGPGETEETQYFGPGTRLLVL.